The rows below give T cell receptor beta chains drawn from one sample of a study of CD8+CD57+ T cells in acquired aplastic anemia. TCRdb passed the reads through MiXCR, listing each CDR3 protein once. Here the sample spans about 180,000 distinct CDR3 sequences, around 50% being singletons. Sequencing was performed on sorted CD4+, CD8+, or CD8+CD57+ T cells (not recorded which) from PBMCs. The source is a human donor with aplastic anemia. Each CDR3 is given without its conserved first and last residue. Fields, in order: V gene, J gene, CDR3 protein.

TRBV30,TRBJ2-3,AWGRLTDTQY
TRBV19,TRBJ2-1,ASSHTPF
TRBV5-5,TRBJ1-6,ASSLLAGDNNSPLH
TRBV5-1,TRBJ2-7,ASSLGESGYEQY
TRBV12-3/TRBV12-4,TRBJ1-1,ASSFLGSRAEAF
TRBV20-1,TRBJ2-3,SARDSGVSGGTDTQY
TRBV10-3,TRBJ2-1,ATSLGGAYREQF
TRBV6-1,TRBJ2-3,ASSPGLASADTQY
TRBV5-1,TRBJ2-3,ASSLDSGTDTQY
TRBV15,TRBJ1-6,ATSRGGALSPLH
TRBV24-1,TRBJ2-1,ATSDRGGVSHEQF
TRBV25-1,TRBJ2-3,ASSHSSTTTTDTQY
TRBV20-1,TRBJ2-7,SAREWTGNEQY
TRBV24-1,TRBJ2-3,ATSDISGGGDTQY
TRBV19,TRBJ2-7,ASSTLRQGGTYEQY
TRBV20-1,TRBJ1-1,SGESGRNTEAF
TRBV7-9,TRBJ1-2,ASSQRSGLQGSYGYT
TRBV7-3,TRBJ2-1,ASSETGTEQF
TRBV6-1,TRBJ1-5,ASSSRGNQPQH
TRBV19,TRBJ2-5,ASTPTGANQETQY
TRBV7-3,TRBJ2-1,ASSVGTGHNEQF
TRBV7-7,TRBJ2-1,ASSRTVYNEQF
TRBV19,TRBJ1-1,ASSILDGRPNTEAF
TRBV20-1,TRBJ2-1,SARGAASYNEQF
TRBV5-6,TRBJ1-2,ASSLEQGSYGYT
TRBV5-1,TRBJ1-6,ASSSGQSYNSPLH
TRBV19,TRBJ1-2,ASSTGSAYGYT
TRBV19,TRBJ1-5,ASSIGDGSNQPQH
TRBV2,TRBJ2-3,ASSQQGATDTQY
TRBV29-1,TRBJ2-7,SVRGQGGPYEQY
TRBV11-2,TRBJ1-2,ASSSVSKGVYGYT
TRBV7-6,TRBJ2-7,ASRGNRGVAYEQY
TRBV20-1,TRBJ2-7,SAHFSGIRYEQY
TRBV2,TRBJ1-4,ASSPNRGRYEKLF
TRBV10-3,TRBJ2-7,AIKVASRGTGGYEQY
TRBV29-1,TRBJ1-1,SVDFQNEAF
TRBV11-2,TRBJ1-2,ASSLGQVGGYT
TRBV7-8,TRBJ1-2,ASATRTNYGYT
TRBV29-1,TRBJ2-7,SSGGRSSYEQY
TRBV20-1,TRBJ1-5,SASVGFSNQPQH
TRBV2,TRBJ2-3,ASSEGGGANTDTQY
TRBV24-1,TRBJ2-2,ATGTPNTGELF
TRBV20-1,TRBJ2-3,SALVSTDTQY
TRBV10-3,TRBJ1-3,AISEPRDMSSGNTIY
TRBV30,TRBJ2-7,AWSVTGVQQVEQY
TRBV4-1,TRBJ2-7,ASSQEERAGRGEQY